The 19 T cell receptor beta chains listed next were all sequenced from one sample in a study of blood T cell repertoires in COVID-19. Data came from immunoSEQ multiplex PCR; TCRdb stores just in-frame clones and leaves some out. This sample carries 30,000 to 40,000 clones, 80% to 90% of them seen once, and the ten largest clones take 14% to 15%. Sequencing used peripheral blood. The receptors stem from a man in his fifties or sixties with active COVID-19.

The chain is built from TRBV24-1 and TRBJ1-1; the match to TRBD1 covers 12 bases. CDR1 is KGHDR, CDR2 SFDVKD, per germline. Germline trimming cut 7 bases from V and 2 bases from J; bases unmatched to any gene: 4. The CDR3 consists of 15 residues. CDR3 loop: CATRGQGAGNTEAFF. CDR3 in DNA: TGTGCCACCAGGGGACAGGGGGCAGGAAACACTGAAGCTTTCTTT.

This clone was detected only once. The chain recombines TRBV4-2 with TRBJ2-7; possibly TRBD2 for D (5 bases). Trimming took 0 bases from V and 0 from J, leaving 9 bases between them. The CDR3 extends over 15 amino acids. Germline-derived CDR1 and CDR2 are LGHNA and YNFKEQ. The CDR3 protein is CASSQDSAHSYEQYF. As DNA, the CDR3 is TGTGCCAGCAGCCAAGATAGCGCCCACTCCTACGAGCAGTACTTC.

CDR3 nucleotide sequence: TGTGCCAGCAGCCCCGGACAGGGAACCTACGAGCAGTACTTC. Protein product: CASSPGQGTYEQYF. J is TRBJ2-7 and V is TRBV7-2; 8 bases map to TRBD1. This CDR3 region has 14 residues. V was pared by 5 bases and J by 2 bases, with 5 bases of the junction left unmatched. Germline CDR1 is SGHTA and CDR2 is FQGNSA.

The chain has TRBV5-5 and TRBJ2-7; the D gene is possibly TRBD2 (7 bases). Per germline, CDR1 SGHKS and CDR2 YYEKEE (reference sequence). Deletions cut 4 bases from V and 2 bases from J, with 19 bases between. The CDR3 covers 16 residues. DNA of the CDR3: TGTGCCAGCAGCCTGGAGGGGGGGCGGGCCGCCTACGAGCAGTACTTC. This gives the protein CASSLEGGRAAYEQYF.

The CDR3: CASSQSGTANKAFF. The CDR3 DNA follows: TGTGCCAGCAGTCAATCCGGGACAGCGAACAAAGCTTTCTTT. This chain joins TRBV27 and TRBJ1-1, with 7 bases matching TRBD1. The CDR3 covers 14 residues. Germline V gene data show CDR1 as MNHEY and CDR2 as SMNVEV (reference sequence). V dropped 5 bases and J dropped 9; count of bases not matched to a gene: 12.

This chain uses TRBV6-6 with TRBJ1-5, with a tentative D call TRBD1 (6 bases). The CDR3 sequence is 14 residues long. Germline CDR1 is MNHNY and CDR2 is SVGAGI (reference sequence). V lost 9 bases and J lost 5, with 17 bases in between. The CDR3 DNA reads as TGTGCCAGTTCGTTGACAGGCACGTATCAGCCCCAGCATTTT. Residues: CASSLTGTYQPQHF.

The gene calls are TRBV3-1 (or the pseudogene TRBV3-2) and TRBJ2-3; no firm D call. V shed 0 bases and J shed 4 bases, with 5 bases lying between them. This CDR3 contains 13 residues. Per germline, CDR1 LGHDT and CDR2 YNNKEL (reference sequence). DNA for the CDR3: TGTGCCAGCAGCCAAGACCATTCAGATACGCAGTATTTT. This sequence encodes CASSQDHSDTQYF.

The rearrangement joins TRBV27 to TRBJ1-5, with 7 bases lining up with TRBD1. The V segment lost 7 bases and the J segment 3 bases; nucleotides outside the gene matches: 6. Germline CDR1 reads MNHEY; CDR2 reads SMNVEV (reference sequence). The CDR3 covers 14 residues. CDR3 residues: CASNPTGINQPQHF. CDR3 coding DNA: TGTGCCAGCAATCCGACAGGGATCAATCAGCCCCAGCATTTT.

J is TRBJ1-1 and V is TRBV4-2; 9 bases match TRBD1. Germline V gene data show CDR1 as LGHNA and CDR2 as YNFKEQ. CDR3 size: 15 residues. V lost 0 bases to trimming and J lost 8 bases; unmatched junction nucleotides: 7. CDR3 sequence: CASSQDLRDREEAFF. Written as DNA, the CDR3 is TGTGCCAGCAGCCAAGATCTGCGGGACAGGGAAGAAGCTTTCTTT.

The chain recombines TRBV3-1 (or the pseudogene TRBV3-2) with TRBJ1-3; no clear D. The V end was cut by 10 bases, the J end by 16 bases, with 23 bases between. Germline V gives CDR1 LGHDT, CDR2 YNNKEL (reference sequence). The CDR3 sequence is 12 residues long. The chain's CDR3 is CANTLGVGNLYF. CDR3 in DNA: TGTGCCAACACCCTGGGCGTCGGTAATCTTTATTTT.

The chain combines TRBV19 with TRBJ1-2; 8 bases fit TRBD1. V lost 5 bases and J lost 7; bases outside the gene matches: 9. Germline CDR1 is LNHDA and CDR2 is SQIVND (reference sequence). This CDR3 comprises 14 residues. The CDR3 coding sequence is TGTGCCAGTAGTCCGGACAGGGAATGGGGTGGCTACACCTTC. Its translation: CASSPDREWGGYTF. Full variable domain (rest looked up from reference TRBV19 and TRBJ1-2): DGGITQSPKYLFRKEGQNVTLSCEQNLNHDAMYWYRQDPGQGLRLIYYSQIVNDFQKGDIAEGYSVSREKKESFPLTVTSAQKNPTAFYLCASSPDREWGGYTFGSGTRLTVV.

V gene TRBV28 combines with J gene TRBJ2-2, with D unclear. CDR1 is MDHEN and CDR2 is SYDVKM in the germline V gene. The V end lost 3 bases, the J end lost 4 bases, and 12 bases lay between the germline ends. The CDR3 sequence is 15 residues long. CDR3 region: CASSLVRPATGELFF. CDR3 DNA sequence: TGTGCCAGCAGTTTGGTGCGGCCAGCCACCGGGGAGCTGTTTTTT.

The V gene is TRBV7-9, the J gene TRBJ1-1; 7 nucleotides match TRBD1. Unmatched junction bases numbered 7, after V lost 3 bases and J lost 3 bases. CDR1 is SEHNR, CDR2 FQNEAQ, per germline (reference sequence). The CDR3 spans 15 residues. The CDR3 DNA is TGTGCCAGCAGCTTTTACAGGGGAGGATACACTGAAGCTTTCTTT. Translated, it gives CASSFYRGGYTEAFF.

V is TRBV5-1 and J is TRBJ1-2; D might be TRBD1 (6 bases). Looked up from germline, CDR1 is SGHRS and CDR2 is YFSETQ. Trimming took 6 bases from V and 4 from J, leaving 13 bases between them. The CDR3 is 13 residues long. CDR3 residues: CASKGDLAYGYTF. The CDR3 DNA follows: TGCGCCAGCAAGGGGGATCTAGCCTATGGCTACACCTTC.

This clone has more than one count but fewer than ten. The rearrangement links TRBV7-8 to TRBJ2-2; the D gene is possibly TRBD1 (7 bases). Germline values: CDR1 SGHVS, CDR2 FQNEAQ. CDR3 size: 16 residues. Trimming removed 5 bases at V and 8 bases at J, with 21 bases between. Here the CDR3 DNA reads TGTGCCAGCAGCCCGGGGCCGCTACAGGGGAGGGGGGAGCTGTTTTTT. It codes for CASSPGPLQGRGELFF. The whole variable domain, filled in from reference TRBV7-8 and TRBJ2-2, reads GAGVSQSPRYKVAKRGQDVALRCDPISGHVSLFWYQQALGQGPEFLTYFQNEAQLDKSGLPSDRFFAERPEGSVSTLKIQRTQQEDSAVYLCASSPGPLQGRGELFFGEGSRLTVL.

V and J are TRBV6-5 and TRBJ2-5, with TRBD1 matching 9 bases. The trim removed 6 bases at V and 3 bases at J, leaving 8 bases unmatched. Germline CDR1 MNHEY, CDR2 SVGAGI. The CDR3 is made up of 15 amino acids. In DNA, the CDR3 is TGTGCCAGCAGCTCTACCGGGACAGGGAAAGAGACCCAGTACTTC. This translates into CASSSTGTGKETQYF.

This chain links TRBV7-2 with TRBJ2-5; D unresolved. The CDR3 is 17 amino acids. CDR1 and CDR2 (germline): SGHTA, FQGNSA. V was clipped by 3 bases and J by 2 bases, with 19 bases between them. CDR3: CASSLYEAPGSQETQYF. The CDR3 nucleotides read TGTGCCAGCAGCTTGTATGAGGCGCCGGGTAGTCAAGAGACCCAGTACTTC.

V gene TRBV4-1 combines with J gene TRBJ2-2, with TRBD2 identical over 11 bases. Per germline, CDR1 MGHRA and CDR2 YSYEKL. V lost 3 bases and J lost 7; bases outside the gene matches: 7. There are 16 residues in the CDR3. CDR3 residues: CASSHPGTSGGGELFF. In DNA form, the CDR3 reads TGCGCCAGCAGCCACCCCGGGACTAGCGGCGGCGGGGAGCTGTTTTTT.

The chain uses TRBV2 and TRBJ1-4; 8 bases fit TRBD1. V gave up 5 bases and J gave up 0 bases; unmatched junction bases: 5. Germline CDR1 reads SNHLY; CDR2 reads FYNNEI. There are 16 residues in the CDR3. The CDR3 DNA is TGTGCCAGCAGTCAAGACAGGGGAGCAACTAATGAAAAACTGTTTTTT. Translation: CASSQDRGATNEKLFF.